A single sample gave rise to the 20 T cell receptor beta chains below, sequenced in a study of T cells in Graves' hyperthyroidism and ophthalmopathy. TCR beta CDR3 region amplification was performed from RNA transcripts. The HTBI primer set drove a first-round RT-PCR of the TCR CDR3. TCRdb used MiXCR to reprocess the multiplex PCR reads, holding one entry per CDR3 protein. In the table there are a few hundred thousand distinct CDR3 sequences, about 25% of which are singletons. Material: blood. The receptor source for this set is a man aged 50-60 years with Graves' hyperthyroidism.

This clonotype appeared a few times. This chain links TRBV18 with TRBJ2-3; possibly TRBD2 for D (6 bases). V was clipped by 2 bases and J by 5 bases, with 11 bases between them. This CDR3 contains 14 residues. Germline V CDR1 and CDR2: KGHSH, LQKENI. CDR3 nucleotides: TGTGCCAGCTCACCATTGCCAGCGGGAGATACGCAGTATTTT. Protein product: CASSPLPAGDTQYF.

The DNA of the CDR3 is TGTGCCAGCAGCTTTCATTCAGGGGGGACCTACGAGCAGTACTTC. This gives the protein CASSFHSGGTYEQYF. The chain recombines TRBV7-6 with TRBJ2-7; a weak D match, TRBD1 (7 bases). This CDR3 has 15 residues. V lost 3 bases to trimming and J lost 2 bases, with 14 bases between them. CDR1 and CDR2 from the germline V gene are SGHVS and FNYEAQ. Filled out from reference TRBV7-6 and TRBJ2-7, the complete variable domain reads GAGVSQSPRYKVTKRGQDVALRCDPISGHVSLYWYRQALGQGPEFLTYFNYEAQQDKSGLPNDRFSAERPEGSISTLTIQRTEQRDSAMYRCASSFHSGGTYEQYFGPGTRLTVT.

The V gene is TRBV10-2, the J gene TRBJ2-1; TRBD1 agrees at 7 bases. The CDR3 has 14 amino acids. Trimming took 3 bases from V and 5 from J; bases not matched to a gene: 4. The germline V gene encodes CDR1 WSHSY and CDR2 SAAADI. CDR3 DNA: TGCGCCAGCAGTGATGGGACAGCACACAATGAGCAGTTCTTC. This encodes CASSDGTAHNEQFF.

This clonotype was seen repeatedly, ten times or more. The gene calls are TRBV15 and TRBJ1-1; no clear D gene. Germline CDR1 is LNHNV and CDR2 is YYDKDF (reference sequence). The CDR3 contains 11 residues. V lost 2 bases, J lost 7 bases, and 5 bases lay in between. The CDR3 loop reads CATSRWGEAFF. The CDR3 DNA reads TGTGCCACCAGCAGATGGGGTGAAGCTTTCTTT.

About this clonotype itself: A far larger clone differs by one base, so this is likely a read error. The V call is TRBV11-2, the J call TRBJ2-3; possibly TRBD2 for D (6 bases). The CDR3 consists of 15 residues. Per germline, CDR1 SGHAT and CDR2 FQNNGV. V was shortened by 2 bases and J by 3 bases, with 12 bases between the two germline ends. The CDR3, as DNA: TGTGCCAGCAGCTTACTTGGCGGGACTACAGATACGCAGTATTTT. Translated: CASSLLGGTTDTQYF. Variable domain in full (rest from reference TRBV11-2 and TRBJ2-3): EAGVAQSPRYKIIEKRQSVAFWCNPISGHATLYWYQQILGQGPKLLIQFQNNGVVDDSQLPKDRFSAERLKGVDSTLKIQPAKLEDSAVYLCASSLLGGTTDTQYFGPGTRLTVL.

A few counts support this clonotype. The chain links TRBV11-2 to TRBJ2-3, with TRBD2 matching 8 bases. Germline V gives CDR1 SGHAT, CDR2 FQNNGV. With 1 base clipped from V and 3 bases from J, the junction kept 9 bases outside the gene matches. The CDR3 consists of 17 residues. CDR3 residues: CASSLVSGNLGTDTQYF. CDR3 coding DNA: TGTGCCAGCAGCTTAGTTAGCGGGAATTTAGGGACAGATACGCAGTATTTT.

This clonotype was found many times. This chain connects TRBV6-1 to TRBJ1-1; 8 bases are shared with TRBD1. The CDR3 has 15 amino acids. V lost 3 bases, J lost 4 bases, and 7 bases stayed unmatched. Germline V CDR1 and CDR2: MNHNS, SASEGT. CDR3 DNA: TGTGCCAGCAGTGAGGACAGGGCTCAGAGCACTGAAGCTTTCTTT. It codes for CASSEDRAQSTEAFF.

This clonotype was seen at least ten times. V gene TRBV18 combines with J gene TRBJ2-2; D possibly corresponds to TRBD1 (5 bases). This CDR3 has 15 amino acids. CDR1 KGHSH and CDR2 LQKENI come from the germline V gene. V shed 3 bases and J shed 1 base, with 9 bases lying between them. The DNA for the CDR3 is TGTGCCAGCTCACCTGTTCAGGGGAACACCGGGGAGCTGTTTTTT. Amino acids: CASSPVQGNTGELFF.

In its sample, this clonotype was seen a few times. The chain recombines TRBV2 with TRBJ1-1, with D tentatively TRBD1 (5 bases). Germline loops: CDR1 SNHLY, CDR2 FYNNEI. V lost 6 bases, J lost 0 bases, and 14 bases lay in between. The CDR3 has 15 amino acids. The DNA for the CDR3 is TGTGCCAGCAGGAGGGGCGCAGGTATGAACACTGAAGCTTTCTTT. This translates into CASRRGAGMNTEAFF.

Turning to this clonotype: A single base separates this from a much larger clone, so it may be a read error. The chain combines TRBV5-1 with TRBJ2-1; 11 bases are shared with TRBD2. This CDR3 is 15 amino acids long. Trimming cost V 5 bases and J 5 bases; bases outside gene matches: 6. The germline V gene has CDR1 SGHRS and CDR2 YFSETQ. The CDR3 is CASRGLAGVDNEQFF. CDR3 nucleotide sequence: TGCGCCAGCAGAGGACTAGCGGGTGTCGACAATGAGCAGTTCTTC.

The CDR3: CAIGGGRNTEAFF. CDR3 bases: TGTGCCATCGGTGGGGGGAGGAACACTGAAGCTTTCTTT. The V call is TRBV6-1, the J call TRBJ1-1, with D perhaps TRBD1 (5 bases). Germline lookup yields CDR1 MNHNS and CDR2 SASEGT. Deletions cut 10 bases from V and 1 base from J, with 13 bases between. The length of the CDR3 is 13 residues.

This clonotype was counted ten times or more. The chain combines TRBV7-3 with TRBJ2-7; D is possibly TRBD2 (6 bases). Trimming left V 1 base short and J 2 bases short, with 9 bases between. The length of the CDR3 is 14 residues. In germline, CDR1 is SGHTA, CDR2 FQGTGA. The CDR3 region is CASSLMGGPYEQYF. CDR3 DNA sequence: TGTGCCAGCAGCTTAATGGGGGGTCCCTACGAGCAGTACTTC.

V and J are TRBV11-1 and TRBJ2-5, with unresolved D. The CDR3 totals 13 residues. Per the germline V gene, CDR1 is SGHAT and CDR2 is FQDESV (reference sequence). Trimming took off 2 bases at V and 5 bases at J, with 9 bases between the two ends. Here the CDR3 reads CASSLNLGETQYF. CDR3 DNA: TGTGCCAGCAGCTTAAACCTGGGTGAGACCCAGTACTTC. The complete variable domain, with remaining parts taken from reference TRBV11-1 and TRBJ2-5, reads EAEVAQSPRYKITEKSQAVAFWCDPISGHATLYWYRQILGQGPELLVQFQDESVVDDSQLPKDRFSAERLKGVDSTLKIQPAELGDSAMYLCASSLNLGETQYFGPGTRLLVL.

This rearrangement joins TRBV6-1 to TRBJ1-2, with D possibly being TRBD1 (5 bases). The V and J ends lost 9 bases and 1 base respectively, with 12 bases between them. CDR1 and CDR2 from the germline V gene are MNHNS and SASEGT. The CDR3 extends over 13 amino acids. The CDR3 DNA follows: TGTGCCAGTTCGGGGGGGAATAACTATGGCTACACCTTC. Residues: CASSGGNNYGYTF.

The rearrangement joins TRBV18 to TRBJ2-3, with TRBD2 identical over 8 bases. The CDR3 is 14 amino acids. CDR1 is KGHSH, CDR2 LQKENI, per germline. The V gene end was trimmed by 4 bases and the J gene end by 4 bases; junction bases not matched to a gene: 4. The CDR3: CASSQSGSADTQYF. CDR3 coding DNA: TGTGCCAGCTCACAAAGCGGGAGTGCAGATACGCAGTATTTT.

Comments on this clonotype: This may be a read error: a much more frequent sequence differs by one nucleotide. The J gene is TRBJ2-3, the V gene TRBV27; D not resolved. The CDR3 runs 12 residues. Per the germline V gene, CDR1 is MNHEY and CDR2 is SMNVEV (reference sequence). This CDR3 reads CASSPSWDTRYF. For the CDR3, the DNA is TGTGCCAGCAGCCCCTCGTGGGATACGCGGTATTTT.

This clonotype has only a few counts. The CDR3 here is CASSLLEGNQPQHF. The CDR3 region has the DNA TGTGCCAGCAGTTTATTAGAAGGCAATCAGCCCCAGCATTTT. The V and J genes are TRBV28 and TRBJ1-5; D is undetermined. The germline V and J ends were trimmed by 1 base and 2 bases, with 6 bases remaining between them. The germline CDR1 and CDR2 sequences are MDHEN and SYDVKM. The CDR3 loop spans 14 amino acids. Together with reference TRBV28 and TRBJ1-5, the CDR3 gives the full variable domain: DVKVTQSSRYLVKRTGEKVFLECVQDMDHENMFWYRQDPGLGLRLIYFSYDVKMKEKGDIPEGYSVSREKKERFSLILESASTNQTSMYLCASSLLEGNQPQHFGDGTRLSIL.

In this sample, this clonotype turned up many times. The chain has TRBV5-1 and TRBJ1-5; D is unclear. Germline assignment: CDR1 SGHRS and CDR2 YFSETQ. The ends were cut back, 0 bases at V and 3 bases at J, with 10 bases in the middle. The CDR3 is made up of 15 amino acids. In DNA, the CDR3 is TGCGCCAGCAGCTTGGAGGCAGGCCCCAATCAGCCCCAGCATTTT. Its translation: CASSLEAGPNQPQHF.

J is TRBJ2-5 and V is TRBV19, with 10 bases matching TRBD2. Germline V gene data show CDR1 as LNHDA and CDR2 as SQIVND (reference sequence). The ends lost 5 bases at V and 5 bases at J; junction bases unmatched: 8. CDR3 length: 15 amino acids. The CDR3 is CASSGVAGGGETQYF. In DNA form, the CDR3 reads TGTGCCAGTAGTGGAGTAGCGGGAGGTGGGGAGACCCAGTACTTC. The entire variable domain, with the rest obtained from reference TRBV19 and TRBJ2-5, is as follows: DGGITQSPKYLFRKEGQNVTLSCEQNLNHDAMYWYRQDPGQGLRLIYYSQIVNDFQKGDIAEGYSVSREKKESFPLTVTSAQKNPTAFYLCASSGVAGGGETQYFGPGTRLLVL.

The chain has TRBV12-3 or TRBV12-4 and TRBJ2-3, with a tentative D call TRBD2 (6 bases). V gave up 7 bases and J gave up 0 bases, with 20 bases separating them. The CDR3 loop spans 17 amino acids. The CDR3 coding sequence is TGTGCCAGCATGGATCGGGAGTTCGAGTTGAGCACAGATACGCAGTATTTT. Protein: CASMDREFELSTDTQYF.